This TCR beta chain comes out of a study of OX40 agonist ivuxolimab in advanced cancers. Study-wide results and limits: Blood T cells, both CD4+ and CD8+, expanded clonally by week 6 at 0.1 to 3.0 mg/kg.

The table came from immunoSEQ multiplex PCR; TCRdb's copy has only in-frame clones and leaves some out. The data contain tens of thousands of clones, about 78% of them singletons. There are a few counts of this clone. Antigen: not known. The CDR3 length is 14 residues. Germline V CDR1 and CDR2: SQVTM, ANQGSEA. The V segment lost 4 bases and the J segment 3 bases; nucleotides outside the gene matches: 3. This specimen consisted of CD4+ or CD8+ T cells sorted from blood, obtained in a trial of the OX40 agonist ivuxolimab. The chain couples TRBV29-1 to TRBJ2-1; 10 bases match TRBD2. The receptor was isolated from an adult with an advanced solid tumor such as melanoma, head and neck, liver or kidney cancer. The CDR3 spells CSVGTSGLYNEQFF. The DNA of the CDR3 is TGCAGCGTTGGGACTAGCGGCCTCTACAATGAGCAGTTCTTC.